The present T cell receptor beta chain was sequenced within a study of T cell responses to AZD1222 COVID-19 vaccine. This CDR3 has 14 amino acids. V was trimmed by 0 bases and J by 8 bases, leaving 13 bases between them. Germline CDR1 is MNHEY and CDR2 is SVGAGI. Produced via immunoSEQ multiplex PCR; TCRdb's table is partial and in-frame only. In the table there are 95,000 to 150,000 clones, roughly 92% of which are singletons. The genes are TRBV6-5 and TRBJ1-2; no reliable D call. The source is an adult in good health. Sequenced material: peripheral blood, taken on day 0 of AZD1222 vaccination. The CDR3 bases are TGTGCCAGCAGTTACTCGACCTCTATTTCCGGCTACACCTTC. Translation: CASSYSTSISGYTF.